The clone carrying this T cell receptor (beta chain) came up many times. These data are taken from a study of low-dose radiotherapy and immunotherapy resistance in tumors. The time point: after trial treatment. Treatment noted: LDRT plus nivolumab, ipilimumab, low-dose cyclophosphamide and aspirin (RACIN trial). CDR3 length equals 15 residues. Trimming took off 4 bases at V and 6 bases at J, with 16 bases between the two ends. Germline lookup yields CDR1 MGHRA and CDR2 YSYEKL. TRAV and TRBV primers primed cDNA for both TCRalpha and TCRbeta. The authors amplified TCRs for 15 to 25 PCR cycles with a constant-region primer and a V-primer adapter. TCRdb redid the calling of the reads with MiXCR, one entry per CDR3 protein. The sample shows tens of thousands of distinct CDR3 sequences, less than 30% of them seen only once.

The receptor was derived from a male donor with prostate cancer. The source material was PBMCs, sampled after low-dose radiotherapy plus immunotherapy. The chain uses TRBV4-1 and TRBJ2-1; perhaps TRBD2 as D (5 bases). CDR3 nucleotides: TGCGCCAGCAGCCTATCCGTTGCGGGCGGCAATGAGCAGTTCTTC. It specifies CASSLSVAGGNEQFF.